This TCR beta chain derives from a study of blood T cell repertoires in COVID-19 (dated by TCRdb to between 2020 and 2021). Broadly, across the study: Samples from collaborators originated in the United States, Italy and Spain and spanned both the acute and convalescent phases of COVID-19. The prospective study material was composed of cDNA or gDNA derived from T cells, B-cell-depleted T cells, or PBMCs. Deeply sampled blood TCRbeta repertoires from subjects exposed to, actively infected with, or recovered from COVID-19 were included in the dataset. A freely available public database, intended as a resource for researchers studying the immune response to SARS-CoV-2, is where the repertoires were released. Samples came from the ongoing ImmuneRACE study (first 160 participants) plus 1,254 subjects from 6 global collaborators. A de-identified subject ID, COVID-19 status, age in years and sex were almost always included in the sample metadata. Where available, HLA class I and class II types were obtained from metadata supplied by the sample provider rather than from assay-based typing.

About this clone itself: The antigen it recognizes is unknown. Base qualities are not recorded, but no much larger clone differs from it by a single base.

The full study reports these points: Clinical and demographic metadata were provided uncurated, with the amount varying by source and participant.

TCRbeta CDR3 regions were amplified from genomic DNA using the immunoSEQ Assay, a bias-controlled multiplex PCR. Turning to the authors' computational methods: The number of nucleated cells in each sample was estimated by amplification of reference gene primers within the assay. To quantify the absolute abundance of each unique TCRbeta CDR3 rearrangement, sequence reads were collapsed and filtered. For each sample, productive Simpson clonality was calculated as the square root of Simpson's diversity index across productive rearrangements. TCRdb re-hosts the immuneACCESS table, in-frame sequences only. Its copies lack some clones; in the studies checked, an unresolved V gene accounts for under half of them, and the cause for the rest is not known. D and trimming come from the DNA, and the V and J calls and clone size come from that table. Here the sample has fewer than 250,000 clones; approximately 81% occur a single time. The ten largest clones represent 10% to 13% of the sample.

One collaborating source in Seattle enrolled patients during active infection and followed them longitudinally through the course of disease. Each collaborating institution followed its own protocols to collect whole blood in K2EDTA tubes. For TCRbeta analysis, collaborator samples were shipped as frozen whole blood, as isolated PBMCs, or as DNA extracted from either sample type. The TCR was taken from a woman of 80 years or more with COVID-19, enrolled during active disease. Source material: peripheral blood.

The CDR3 protein sequence reads: CASSLWTSGNNEQFF. Here is the DNA: TGTGCCAGTAGTTTATGGACTAGCGGTAACAATGAGCAGTTCTTC. This chain joins TRBV19 to TRBJ2-1; 10 nucleotides in the junction match TRBD2. CDR1 is given as LNHDA and CDR2 as SQIVND, both from the germline V gene (reference sequence). Including cysteine and phenylalanine, the CDR3 has 15 amino acids. This entry keeps only the CDR3 DNA: 45 bases, framed from base 1. Trimming leaves V shorter by 5 bases and J shorter by 5 bases, with the junction holding 6 bases beyond the gene matches. Joined to the reference TRBV19 and TRBJ2-1 proteins, this CDR3 gives the full variable domain: DGGITQSPKYLFRKEGQNVTLSCEQNLNHDAMYWYRQDPGQGLRLIYYSQIVNDFQKGDIAEGYSVSREKKESFPLTVTSAQKNPTAFYLCASSLWTSGNNEQFFGPGTRLTVL.